The present T cell receptor (beta chain) was sequenced within a study of neurological immune-mediated disorders. Study results and limitations: HTLV-1-associated myelopathy ranked highest for TCR clonal expansion and multiple sclerosis lowest, beneath healthy controls.

Every sequencing run returned over 160 million TCR-beta sequences, which were derived from 15-18 subjects. One entry per CDR3 protein, called by TCRdb with MiXCR from the 5' RACE reads. The table records tens of thousands of distinct CDR3 sequences, roughly 3.5% of them present only once. This clonotype was detected many times. Its antigen remains unidentified. Trimming removed 1 base from V and 6 bases from J, with 9 bases in between. The germline V gene encodes CDR1 SGHVS and CDR2 FNYEAQ. The CDR3 loop spans 14 amino acids. The sample taken for sequencing was PBMCs. The gene calls are TRBV7-6 and TRBJ2-2; weak D call: TRBD1 (6 bases). This TCR derives from a man in his thirties or forties with multiple sclerosis. CDR3 region: CASSLGTEAGELFF. CDR3 in DNA: TGTGCCAGCAGCTTAGGGACAGAGGCCGGGGAGCTGTTTTTT. Variable domain in full (rest from reference TRBV7-6 and TRBJ2-2): GAGVSQSPRYKVTKRGQDVALRCDPISGHVSLYWYRQALGQGPEFLTYFNYEAQQDKSGLPNDRFSAERPEGSISTLTIQRTEQRDSAMYRCASSLGTEAGELFFGEGSRLTVL.